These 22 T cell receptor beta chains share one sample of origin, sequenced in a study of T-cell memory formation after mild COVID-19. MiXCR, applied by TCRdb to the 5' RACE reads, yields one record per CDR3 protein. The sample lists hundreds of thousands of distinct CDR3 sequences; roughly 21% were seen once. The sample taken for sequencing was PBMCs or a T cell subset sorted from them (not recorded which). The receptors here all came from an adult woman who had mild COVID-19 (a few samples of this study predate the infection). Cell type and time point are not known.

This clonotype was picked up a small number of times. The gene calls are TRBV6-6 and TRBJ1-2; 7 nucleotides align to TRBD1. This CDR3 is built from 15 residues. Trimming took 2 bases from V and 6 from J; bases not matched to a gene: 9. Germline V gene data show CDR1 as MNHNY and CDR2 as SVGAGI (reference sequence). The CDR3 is CASSYGSRQGDGYTF. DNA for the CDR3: TGTGCCAGCAGTTACGGTTCCCGACAGGGCGATGGCTACACCTTC.

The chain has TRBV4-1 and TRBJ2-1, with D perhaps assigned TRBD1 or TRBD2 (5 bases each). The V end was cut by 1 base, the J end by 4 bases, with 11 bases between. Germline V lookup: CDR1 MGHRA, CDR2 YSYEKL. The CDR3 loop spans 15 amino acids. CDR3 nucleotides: TGCGCCAGCAGCCAAGCTGGGGACGGTTACAATGAGCAGTTCTTC. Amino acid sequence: CASSQAGDGYNEQFF.

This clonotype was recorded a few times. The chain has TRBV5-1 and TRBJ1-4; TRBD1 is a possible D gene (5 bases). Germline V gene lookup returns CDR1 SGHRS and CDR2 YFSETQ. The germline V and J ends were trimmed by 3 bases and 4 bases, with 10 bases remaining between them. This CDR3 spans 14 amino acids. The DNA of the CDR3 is TGCGCCAGCAGCTGGGGACGGAATAATGAAAAACTGTTTTTT. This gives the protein CASSWGRNNEKLFF.

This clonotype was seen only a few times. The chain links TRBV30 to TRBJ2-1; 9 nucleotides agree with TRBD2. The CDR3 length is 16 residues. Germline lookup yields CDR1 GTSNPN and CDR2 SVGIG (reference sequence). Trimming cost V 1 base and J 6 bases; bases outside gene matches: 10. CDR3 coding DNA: TGTGCCTGGAGTGACGAATCGGGACTAGCCTCCAATGAGCAGTTCTTC. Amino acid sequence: CAWSDESGLASNEQFF.

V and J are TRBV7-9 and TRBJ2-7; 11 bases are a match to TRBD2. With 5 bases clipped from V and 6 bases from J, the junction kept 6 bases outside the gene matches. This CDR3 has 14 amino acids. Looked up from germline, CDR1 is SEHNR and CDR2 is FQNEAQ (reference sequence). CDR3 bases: TGTGCCAGCAGCGTAAATAGCGGGGGGGCCGAGCAGTACTTC. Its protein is CASSVNSGGAEQYF. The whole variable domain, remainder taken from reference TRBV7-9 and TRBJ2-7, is DTGVSQNPRHKITKRGQNVTFRCDPISEHNRLYWYRQTLGQGPEFLTYFQNEAQLEKSRLLSDRFSAERPKGSFSTLEIQRTEQGDSAMYLCASSVNSGGAEQYFGPGTRLTVT.

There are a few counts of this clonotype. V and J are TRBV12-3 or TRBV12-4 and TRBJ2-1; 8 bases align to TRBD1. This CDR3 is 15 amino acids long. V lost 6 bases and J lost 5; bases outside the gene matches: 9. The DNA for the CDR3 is TGTGCCAGCAGCCTGGACAGGGCGCCCGACAATGAGCAGTTCTTC. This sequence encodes CASSLDRAPDNEQFF.

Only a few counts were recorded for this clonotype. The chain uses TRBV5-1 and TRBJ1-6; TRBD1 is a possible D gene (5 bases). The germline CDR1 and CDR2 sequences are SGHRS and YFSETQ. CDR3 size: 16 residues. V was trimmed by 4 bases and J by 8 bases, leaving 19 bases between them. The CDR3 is CASSPKPTAADSPLHF. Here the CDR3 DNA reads TGCGCCAGCAGCCCAAAGCCGACAGCAGCCGATTCACCCCTCCACTTT.

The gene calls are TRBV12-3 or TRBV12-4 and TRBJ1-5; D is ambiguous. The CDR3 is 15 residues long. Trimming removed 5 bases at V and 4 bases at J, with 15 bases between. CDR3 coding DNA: TGTGCCAGCAGTGCATCAAATGACGAAAATCAGCCCCAGCATTTT. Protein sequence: CASSASNDENQPQHF.

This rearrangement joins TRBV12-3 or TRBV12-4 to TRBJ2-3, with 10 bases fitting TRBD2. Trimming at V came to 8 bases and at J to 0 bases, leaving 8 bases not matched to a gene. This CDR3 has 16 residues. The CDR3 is CASGPSGRRSTDTQYF. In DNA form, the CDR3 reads TGTGCCAGCGGCCCTAGCGGGAGACGTAGCACAGATACGCAGTATTTT.

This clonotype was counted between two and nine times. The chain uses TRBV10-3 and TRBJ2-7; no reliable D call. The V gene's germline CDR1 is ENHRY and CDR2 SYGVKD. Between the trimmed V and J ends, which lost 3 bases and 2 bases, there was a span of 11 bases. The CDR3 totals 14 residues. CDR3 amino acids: CAISEGQETYEQYF. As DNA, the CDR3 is TGTGCCATCAGTGAAGGGCAGGAAACCTACGAGCAGTACTTC.

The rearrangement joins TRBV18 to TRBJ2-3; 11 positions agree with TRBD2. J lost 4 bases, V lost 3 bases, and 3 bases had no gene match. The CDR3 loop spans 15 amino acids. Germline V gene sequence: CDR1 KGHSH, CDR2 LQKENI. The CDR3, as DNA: TGTGCCAGCTCACCGGGACTAGCGGCTTCAGATACGCAGTATTTT. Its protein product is CASSPGLAASDTQYF.

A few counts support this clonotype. The CDR3 region is CASSSRILRDFSSPLHF. CDR3 nucleotides: TGTGCCAGCAGCTCGCGAATTTTACGGGACTTTAGTTCACCCCTCCACTTT. The V call is TRBV12-3 or TRBV12-4, the J call TRBJ1-6; perhaps TRBD1 as D (5 bases). V was clipped by 6 bases and J by 9 bases, with 24 bases between them. The CDR3 runs 17 residues.

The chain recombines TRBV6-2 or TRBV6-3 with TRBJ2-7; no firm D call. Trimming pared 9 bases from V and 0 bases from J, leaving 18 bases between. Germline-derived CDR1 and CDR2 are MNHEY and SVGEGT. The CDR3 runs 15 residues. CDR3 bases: TGTGCCAGTCGGCAGATGACGGGTCTCTCCTACGAGCAGTACTTC. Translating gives CASRQMTGLSYEQYF.

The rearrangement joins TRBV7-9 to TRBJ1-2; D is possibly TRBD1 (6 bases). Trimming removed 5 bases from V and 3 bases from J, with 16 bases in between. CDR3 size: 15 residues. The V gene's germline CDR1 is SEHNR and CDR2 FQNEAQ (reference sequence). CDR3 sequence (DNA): TGTGCCAGCAGCCACCGGGACAAGGTATACTATGGCTACACCTTC. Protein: CASSHRDKVYYGYTF.

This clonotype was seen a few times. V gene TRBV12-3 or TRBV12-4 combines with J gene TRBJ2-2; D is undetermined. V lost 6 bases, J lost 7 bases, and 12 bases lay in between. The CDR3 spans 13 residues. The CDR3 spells CASSRLYGGELFF. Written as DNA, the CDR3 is TGTGCCAGCAGCCGATTGTACGGCGGGGAGCTGTTTTTT.

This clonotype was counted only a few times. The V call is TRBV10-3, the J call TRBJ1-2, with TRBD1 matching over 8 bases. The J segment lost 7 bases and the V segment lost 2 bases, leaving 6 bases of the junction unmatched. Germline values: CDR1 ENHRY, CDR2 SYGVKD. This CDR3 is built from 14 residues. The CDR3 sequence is CAISEVGQGSGYTF. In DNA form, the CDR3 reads TGTGCCATCAGTGAGGTTGGACAGGGAAGTGGCTACACCTTC.

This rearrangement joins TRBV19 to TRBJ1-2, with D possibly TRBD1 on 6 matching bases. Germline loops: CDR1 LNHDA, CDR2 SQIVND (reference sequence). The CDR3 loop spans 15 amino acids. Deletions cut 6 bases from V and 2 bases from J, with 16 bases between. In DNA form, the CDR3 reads TGTGCCAGTAGGGAATCGGACAGTAGGAACTATGGCTACACCTTC. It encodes CASRESDSRNYGYTF.

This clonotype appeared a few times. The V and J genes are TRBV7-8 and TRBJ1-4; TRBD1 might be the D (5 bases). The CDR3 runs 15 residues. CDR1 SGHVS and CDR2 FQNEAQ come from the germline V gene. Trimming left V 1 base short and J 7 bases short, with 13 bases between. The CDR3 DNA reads TGTGCCAGCAGCTTAGGCTGGGGTGGGGGTGAAAAACTGTTTTTT. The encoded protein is CASSLGWGGGEKLFF.

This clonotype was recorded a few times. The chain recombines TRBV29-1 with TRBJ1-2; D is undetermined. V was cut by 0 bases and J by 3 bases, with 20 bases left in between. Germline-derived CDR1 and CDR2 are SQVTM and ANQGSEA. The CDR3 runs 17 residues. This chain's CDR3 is CSVEETAPQVNYYGYTF. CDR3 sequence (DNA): TGCAGCGTTGAAGAGACCGCACCCCAGGTTAACTACTATGGCTACACCTTC.

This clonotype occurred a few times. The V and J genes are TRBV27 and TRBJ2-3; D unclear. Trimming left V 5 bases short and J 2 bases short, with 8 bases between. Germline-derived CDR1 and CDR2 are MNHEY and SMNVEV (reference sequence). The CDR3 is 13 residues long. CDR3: CASSIVATDTQYF. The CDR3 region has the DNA TGTGCCAGCAGTATTGTCGCCACAGATACGCAGTATTTT.

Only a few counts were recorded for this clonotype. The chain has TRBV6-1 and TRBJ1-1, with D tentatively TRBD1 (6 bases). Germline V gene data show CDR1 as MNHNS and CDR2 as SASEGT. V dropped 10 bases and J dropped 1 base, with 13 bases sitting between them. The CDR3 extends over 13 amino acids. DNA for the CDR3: TGTGCCACCCCCAGGACAGCGAACACTGAAGCTTTCTTT. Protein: CATPRTANTEAFF.

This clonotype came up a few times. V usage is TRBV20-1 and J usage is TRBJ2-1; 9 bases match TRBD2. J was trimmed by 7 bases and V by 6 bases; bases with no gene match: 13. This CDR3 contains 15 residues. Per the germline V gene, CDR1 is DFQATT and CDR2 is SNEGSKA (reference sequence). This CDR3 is CSAKEGSGSLNEQFF. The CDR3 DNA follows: TGCAGTGCAAAGGAAGGTAGCGGGAGTTTAAATGAGCAGTTCTTC.